This TCR beta chain was recovered during a study of T cells in Graves' hyperthyroidism and ophthalmopathy. Study-wide points: Within blood appeared most thyroid clonotypes that had expanded above 0.001.

Investigators excluded patients with uncontrolled infection, other autoimmune disease, pregnancy or lactation. Fresh peripheral blood, roughly 9.8 ml of it, supplied the PBMCs. There were TCR beta CDR3 regions amplified from RNA transcripts. HTBI primers were employed in a first-round RT-PCR of the TCR CDR3. From the multiplex PCR reads, TCRdb called clonotypes with MiXCR, one entry per CDR3 protein. The sample has approximately 410,000 distinct CDR3 sequences; roughly 15% are singletons. V lost 1 base to trimming and J lost 2 bases, with 11 bases between them. The CDR3 extends over 15 amino acids. Per germline, CDR1 SGHRS and CDR2 YFSETQ. This clonotype showed up many times. Its antigen is still unknown.

This sequence was found in a man between 18 and 35 years old with Graves' ophthalmopathy. Sequenced input: blood. V gene TRBV5-1 combines with J gene TRBJ2-3; D not resolved. The chain's CDR3 is CASSLFPPPTDTQYF. Here the CDR3 DNA reads TGCGCCAGCAGCTTGTTTCCACCCCCCACAGATACGCAGTATTTT.